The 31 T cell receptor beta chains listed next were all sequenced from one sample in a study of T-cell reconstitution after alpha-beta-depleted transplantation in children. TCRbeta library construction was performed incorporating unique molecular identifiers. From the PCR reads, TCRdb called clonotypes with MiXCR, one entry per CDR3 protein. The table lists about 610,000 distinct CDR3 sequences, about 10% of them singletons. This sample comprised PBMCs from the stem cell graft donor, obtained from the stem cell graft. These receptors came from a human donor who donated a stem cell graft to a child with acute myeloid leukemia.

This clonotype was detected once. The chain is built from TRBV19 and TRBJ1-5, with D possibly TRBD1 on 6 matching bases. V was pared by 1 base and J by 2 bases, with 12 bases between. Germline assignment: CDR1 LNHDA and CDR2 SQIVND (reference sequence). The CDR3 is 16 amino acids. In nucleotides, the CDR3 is TGTGCCAGTAGTATAGTGACAGGACGAGGCAATCAGCCCCAGCATTTT. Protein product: CASSIVTGRGNQPQHF.

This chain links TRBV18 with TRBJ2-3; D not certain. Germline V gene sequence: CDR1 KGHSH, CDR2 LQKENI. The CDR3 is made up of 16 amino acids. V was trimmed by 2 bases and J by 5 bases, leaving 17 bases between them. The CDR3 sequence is CASSPFDSGGEDTQYF. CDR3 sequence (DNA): TGTGCCAGCTCACCATTCGACTCAGGCGGTGAAGATACGCAGTATTTT.

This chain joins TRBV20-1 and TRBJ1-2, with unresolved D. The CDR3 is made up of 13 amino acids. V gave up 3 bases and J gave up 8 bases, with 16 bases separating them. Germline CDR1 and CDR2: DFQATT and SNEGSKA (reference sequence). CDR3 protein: CSARQLRHDGYTF. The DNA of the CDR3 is TGCAGTGCTAGGCAGCTCCGCCATGACGGCTACACCTTC.

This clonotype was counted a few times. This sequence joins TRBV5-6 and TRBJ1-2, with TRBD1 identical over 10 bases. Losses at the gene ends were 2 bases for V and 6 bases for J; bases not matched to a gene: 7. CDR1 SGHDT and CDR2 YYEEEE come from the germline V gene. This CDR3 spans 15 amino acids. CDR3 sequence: CASSFTPGTGDGYTF. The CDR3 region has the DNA TGTGCCAGCAGCTTTACCCCCGGGACAGGGGATGGCTACACCTTC.

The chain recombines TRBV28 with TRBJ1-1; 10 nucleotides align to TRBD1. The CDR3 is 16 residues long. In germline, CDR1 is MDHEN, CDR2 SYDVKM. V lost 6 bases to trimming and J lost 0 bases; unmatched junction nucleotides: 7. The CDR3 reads CASRRRTGGMNTEAFF. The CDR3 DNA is TGTGCCAGCAGACGGAGGACAGGGGGAATGAACACTGAAGCTTTCTTT. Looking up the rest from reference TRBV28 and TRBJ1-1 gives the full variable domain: DVKVTQSSRYLVKRTGEKVFLECVQDMDHENMFWYRQDPGLGLRLIYFSYDVKMKEKGDIPEGYSVSREKKERFSLILESASTNQTSMYLCASRRRTGGMNTEAFFGQGTRLTVV.

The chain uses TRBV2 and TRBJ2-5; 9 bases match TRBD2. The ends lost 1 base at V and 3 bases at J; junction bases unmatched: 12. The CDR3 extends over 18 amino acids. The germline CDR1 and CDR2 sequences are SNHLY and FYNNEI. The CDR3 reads CASSEVLRTSVYEETQYF. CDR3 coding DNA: TGTGCCAGCAGTGAAGTATTAAGGACTAGCGTATACGAAGAGACCCAGTACTTC. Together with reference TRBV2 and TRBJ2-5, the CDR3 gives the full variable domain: EPEVTQTPSHQVTQMGQEVILRCVPISNHLYFYWYRQILGQKVEFLVSFYNNEISEKSEIFDDQFSVERPDGSNFTLKIRSTKLEDSAMYFCASSEVLRTSVYEETQYFGPGTRLLVL.

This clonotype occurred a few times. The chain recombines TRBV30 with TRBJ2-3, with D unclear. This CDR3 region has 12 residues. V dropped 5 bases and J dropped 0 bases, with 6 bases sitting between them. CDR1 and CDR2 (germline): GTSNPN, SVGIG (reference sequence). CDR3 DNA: TGTGCCTGGGGCAGGAGCACAGATACGCAGTATTTT. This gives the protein CAWGRSTDTQYF.

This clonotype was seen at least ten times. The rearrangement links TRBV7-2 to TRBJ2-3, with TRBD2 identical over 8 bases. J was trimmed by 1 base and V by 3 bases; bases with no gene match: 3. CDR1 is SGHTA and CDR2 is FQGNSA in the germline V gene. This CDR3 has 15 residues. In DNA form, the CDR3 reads TGTGCCAGCAGCTTGGGGACTAGTGGCACAGATACGCAGTATTTT. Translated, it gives CASSLGTSGTDTQYF.

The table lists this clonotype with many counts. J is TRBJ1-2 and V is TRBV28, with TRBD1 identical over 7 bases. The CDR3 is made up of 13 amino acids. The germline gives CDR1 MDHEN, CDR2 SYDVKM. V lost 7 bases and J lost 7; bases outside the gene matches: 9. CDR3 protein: CASTAQGLGGYTF. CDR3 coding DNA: TGTGCCAGCACCGCACAGGGGCTTGGTGGCTACACCTTC.

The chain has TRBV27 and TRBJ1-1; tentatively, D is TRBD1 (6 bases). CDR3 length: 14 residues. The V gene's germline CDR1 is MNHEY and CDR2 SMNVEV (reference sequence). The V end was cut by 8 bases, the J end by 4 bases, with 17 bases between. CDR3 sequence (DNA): TGTGCCAGCGGCCGACAGGCGAGGGGCACTGAAGCTTTCTTT. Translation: CASGRQARGTEAFF.

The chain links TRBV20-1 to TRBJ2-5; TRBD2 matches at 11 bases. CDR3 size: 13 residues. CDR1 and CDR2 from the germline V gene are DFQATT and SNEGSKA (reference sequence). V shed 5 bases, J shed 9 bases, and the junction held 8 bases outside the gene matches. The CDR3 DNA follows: TGCAGTGCTCCGACTAGCGGGGCAGGGGCCCAGTACTTC. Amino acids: CSAPTSGAGAQYF.

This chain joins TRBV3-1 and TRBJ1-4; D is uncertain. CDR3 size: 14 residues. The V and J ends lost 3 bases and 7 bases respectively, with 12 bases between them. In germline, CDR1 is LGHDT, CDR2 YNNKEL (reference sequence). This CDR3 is CASSQDVESEKLFF. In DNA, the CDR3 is TGTGCCAGCAGCCAGGACGTCGAGTCTGAAAAACTGTTTTTT. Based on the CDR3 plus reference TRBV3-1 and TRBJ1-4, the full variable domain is DTAVSQTPKYLVTQMGNDKSIKCEQNLGHDTMYWYKQDSKKFLKIMFSYNNKELIINETVPNRFSPKSPDKAHLNLHINSLELGDSAVYFCASSQDVESEKLFFGSGTQLSVL.

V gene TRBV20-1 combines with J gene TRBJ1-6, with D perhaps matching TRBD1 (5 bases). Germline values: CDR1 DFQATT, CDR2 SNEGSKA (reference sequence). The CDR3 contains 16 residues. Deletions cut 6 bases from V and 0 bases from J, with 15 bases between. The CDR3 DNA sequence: TGCAGTGCCTTGGCGGGCGACAGCTCCTATAATTCACCCCTCCACTTT. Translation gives CSALAGDSSYNSPLHF.

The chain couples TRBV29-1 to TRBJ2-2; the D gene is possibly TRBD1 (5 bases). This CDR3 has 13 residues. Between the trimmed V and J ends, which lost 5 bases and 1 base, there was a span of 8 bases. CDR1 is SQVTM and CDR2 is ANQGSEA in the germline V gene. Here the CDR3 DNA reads TGCAGCGTTTTAGGACAGAACACCGGGGAGCTGTTTTTT. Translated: CSVLGQNTGELFF.

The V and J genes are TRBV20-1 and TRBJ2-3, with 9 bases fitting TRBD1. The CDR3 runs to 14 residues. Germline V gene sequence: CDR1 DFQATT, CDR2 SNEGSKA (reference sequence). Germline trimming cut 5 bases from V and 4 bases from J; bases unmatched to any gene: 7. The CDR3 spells CSASGTGLSDTQYF. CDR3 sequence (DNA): TGCAGTGCTTCCGGGACAGGGCTCTCAGATACGCAGTATTTT.

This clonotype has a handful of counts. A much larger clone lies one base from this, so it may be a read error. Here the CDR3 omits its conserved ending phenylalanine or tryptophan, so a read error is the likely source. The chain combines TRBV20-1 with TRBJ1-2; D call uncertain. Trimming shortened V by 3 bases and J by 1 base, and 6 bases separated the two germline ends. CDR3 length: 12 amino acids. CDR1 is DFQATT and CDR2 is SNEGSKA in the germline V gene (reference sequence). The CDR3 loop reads CSASGLNYGYTY. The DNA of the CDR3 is TGCAGTGCTAGCGGTCTTAACTATGGCTACACCTAC.

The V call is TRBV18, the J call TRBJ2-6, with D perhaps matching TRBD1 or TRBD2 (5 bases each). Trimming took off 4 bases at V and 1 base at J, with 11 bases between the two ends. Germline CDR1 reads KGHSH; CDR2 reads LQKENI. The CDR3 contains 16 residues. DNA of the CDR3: TGTGCCAGCTCACGGGACGTTGGTTCTGGGGCCAACGTCCTGACTTTC. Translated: CASSRDVGSGANVLTF.

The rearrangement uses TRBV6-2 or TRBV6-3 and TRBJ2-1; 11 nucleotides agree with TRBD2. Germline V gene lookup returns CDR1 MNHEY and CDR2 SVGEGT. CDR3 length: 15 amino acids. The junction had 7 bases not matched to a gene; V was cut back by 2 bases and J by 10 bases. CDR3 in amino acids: CASSYRLAGGQEQFF. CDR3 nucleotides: TGTGCCAGCAGTTACAGGCTAGCGGGAGGTCAAGAGCAGTTCTTC.

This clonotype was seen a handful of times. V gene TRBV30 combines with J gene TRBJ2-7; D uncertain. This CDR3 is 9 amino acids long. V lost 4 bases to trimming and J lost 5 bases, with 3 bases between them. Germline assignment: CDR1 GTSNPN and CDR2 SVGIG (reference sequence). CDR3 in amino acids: CAWTHEQYF. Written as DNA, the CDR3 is TGTGCCTGGACACACGAGCAGTACTTC.

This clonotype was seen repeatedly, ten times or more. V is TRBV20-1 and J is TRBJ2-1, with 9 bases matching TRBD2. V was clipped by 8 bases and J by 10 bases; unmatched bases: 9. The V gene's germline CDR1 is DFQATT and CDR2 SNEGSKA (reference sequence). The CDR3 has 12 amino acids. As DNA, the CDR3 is TGCAGTCCGACTAGCGGTCCGAGGGAGCAGTTCTTC. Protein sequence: CSPTSGPREQFF.

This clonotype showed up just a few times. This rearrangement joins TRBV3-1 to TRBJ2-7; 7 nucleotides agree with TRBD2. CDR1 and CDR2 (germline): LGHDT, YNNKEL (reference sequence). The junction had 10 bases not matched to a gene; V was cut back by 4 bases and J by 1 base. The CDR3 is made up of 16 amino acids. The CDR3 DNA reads TGTGCCAGCAGCCCGCGAGGTAGCGGGTTATCCTACGAGCAGTACTTC. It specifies CASSPRGSGLSYEQYF.

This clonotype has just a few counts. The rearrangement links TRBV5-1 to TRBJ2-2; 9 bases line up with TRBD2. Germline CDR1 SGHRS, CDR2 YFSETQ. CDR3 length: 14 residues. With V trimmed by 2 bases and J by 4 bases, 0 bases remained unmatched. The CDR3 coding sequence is TGCGCCAGCAGCTTTAGCGGGAGCACCGGGGAGCTGTTTTTT. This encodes CASSFSGSTGELFF.

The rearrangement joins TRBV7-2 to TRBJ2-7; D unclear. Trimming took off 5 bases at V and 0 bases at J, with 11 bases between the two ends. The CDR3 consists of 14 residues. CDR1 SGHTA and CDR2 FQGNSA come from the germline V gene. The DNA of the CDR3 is TGTGCCAGCAGCGTTAACTGGTCCTCCTACGAGCAGTACTTC. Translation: CASSVNWSSYEQYF.

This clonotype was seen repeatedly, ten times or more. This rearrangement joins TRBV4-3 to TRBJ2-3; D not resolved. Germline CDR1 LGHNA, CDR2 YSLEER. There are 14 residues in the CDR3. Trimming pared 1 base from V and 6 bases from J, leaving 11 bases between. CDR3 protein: CASSQAGPWDTQYF. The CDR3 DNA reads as TGCGCCAGCAGCCAAGCTGGGCCGTGGGATACGCAGTATTTT.

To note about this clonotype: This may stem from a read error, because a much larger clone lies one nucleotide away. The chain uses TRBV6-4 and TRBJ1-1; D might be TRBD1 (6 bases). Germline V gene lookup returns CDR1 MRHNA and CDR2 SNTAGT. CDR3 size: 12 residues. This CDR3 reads CASNRGGREALF. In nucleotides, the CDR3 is TGTGCCAGCAACCGGGGGGGCAGGGAAGCTCTCTTT.

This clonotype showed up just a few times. Here the CDR3 DNA reads TGTGCCTGGAGTGTTGAGAATAGCAATCAGCCCCAGCATTTT. Translating it yields CAWSVENSNQPQHF. The V gene is TRBV30, the J gene TRBJ1-5; the D is unclear. V shed 0 bases and J shed 0 bases, with 6 bases lying between them. This CDR3 has 14 residues. CDR1 GTSNPN and CDR2 SVGIG come from the germline V gene (reference sequence).

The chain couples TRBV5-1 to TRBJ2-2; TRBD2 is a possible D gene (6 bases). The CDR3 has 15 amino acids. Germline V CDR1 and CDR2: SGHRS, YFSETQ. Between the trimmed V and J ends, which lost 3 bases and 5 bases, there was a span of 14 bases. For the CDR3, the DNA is TGCGCCAGCAGCTATGGCGGGAAACTAACCGGGGAGCTGTTTTTT. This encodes CASSYGGKLTGELFF.

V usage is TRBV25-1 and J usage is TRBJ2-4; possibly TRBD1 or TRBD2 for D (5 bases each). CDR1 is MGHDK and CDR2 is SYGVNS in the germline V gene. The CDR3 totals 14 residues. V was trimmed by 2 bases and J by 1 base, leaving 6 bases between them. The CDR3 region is CASSEEGAKNIQYF. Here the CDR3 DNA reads TGTGCCAGCAGTGAAGAGGGGGCCAAAAACATTCAGTACTTC.

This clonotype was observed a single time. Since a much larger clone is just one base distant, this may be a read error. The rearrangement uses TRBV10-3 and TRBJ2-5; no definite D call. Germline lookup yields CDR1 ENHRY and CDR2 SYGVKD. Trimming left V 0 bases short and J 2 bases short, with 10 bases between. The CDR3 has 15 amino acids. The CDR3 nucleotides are TGTGCCATCAGTGAGTCGAAACGCCAGCAAGAGACCCAGTACTTC. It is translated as CAISESKRQQETQYF.

The CDR3 region has the DNA TGTGCCAGCTCCACAGGGGAAGGGTGGAATCAGCCCCAGCATTTT. The encoded protein is CASSTGEGWNQPQHF. V usage is TRBV5-5 and J usage is TRBJ1-5; 7 bases fit TRBD1. The CDR3 is 15 residues long. Germline V gene lookup returns CDR1 SGHKS and CDR2 YYEKEE (reference sequence). V lost 7 bases to trimming and J lost 4 bases; unmatched junction nucleotides: 11.

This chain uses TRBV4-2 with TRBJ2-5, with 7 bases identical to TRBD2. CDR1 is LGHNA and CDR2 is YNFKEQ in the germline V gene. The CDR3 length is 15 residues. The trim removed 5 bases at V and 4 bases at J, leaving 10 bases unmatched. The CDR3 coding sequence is TGTGCCAGCAGCTCAGGAAGCGGGGAAGGAGAGACCCAGTACTTC. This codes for CASSSGSGEGETQYF.